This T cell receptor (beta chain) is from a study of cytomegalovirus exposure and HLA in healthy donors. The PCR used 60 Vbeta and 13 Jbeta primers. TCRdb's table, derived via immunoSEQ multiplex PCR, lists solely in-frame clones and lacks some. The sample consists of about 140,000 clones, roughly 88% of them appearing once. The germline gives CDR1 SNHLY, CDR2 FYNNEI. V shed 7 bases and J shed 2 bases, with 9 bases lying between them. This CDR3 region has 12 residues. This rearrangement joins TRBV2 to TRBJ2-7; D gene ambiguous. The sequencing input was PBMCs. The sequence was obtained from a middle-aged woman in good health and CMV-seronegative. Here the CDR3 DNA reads TGTGCCAGCAATGACAAAACCTACGAGCAGTACTTC. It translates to CASNDKTYEQYF.